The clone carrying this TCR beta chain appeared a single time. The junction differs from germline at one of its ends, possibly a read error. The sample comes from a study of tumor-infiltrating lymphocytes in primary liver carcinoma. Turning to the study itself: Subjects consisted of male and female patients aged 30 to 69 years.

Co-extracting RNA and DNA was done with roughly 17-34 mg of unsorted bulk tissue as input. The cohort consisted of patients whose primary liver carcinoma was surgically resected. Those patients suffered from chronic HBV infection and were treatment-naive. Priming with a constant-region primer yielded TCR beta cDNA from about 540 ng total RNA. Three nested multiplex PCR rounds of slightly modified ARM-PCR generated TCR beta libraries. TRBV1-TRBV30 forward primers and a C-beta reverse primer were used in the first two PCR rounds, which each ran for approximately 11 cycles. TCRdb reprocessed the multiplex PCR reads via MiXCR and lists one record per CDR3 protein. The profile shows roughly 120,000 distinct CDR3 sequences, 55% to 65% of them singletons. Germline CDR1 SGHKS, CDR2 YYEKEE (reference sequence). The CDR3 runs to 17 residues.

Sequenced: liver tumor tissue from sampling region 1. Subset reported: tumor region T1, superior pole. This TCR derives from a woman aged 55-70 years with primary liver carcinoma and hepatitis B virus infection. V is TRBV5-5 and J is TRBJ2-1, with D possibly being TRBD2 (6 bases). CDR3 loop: CAISRQPGTGGNNEQFF. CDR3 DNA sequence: TGTGCCATCAGCCGACAACCCGGGACTGGCGGGAACAATGAGCAGTTCTTC.